This T cell receptor beta chain was sequenced during a study of relationships among human T cell subsets. In germline, CDR1 is MDHEN, CDR2 SYDVKM. CDR3 length equals 16 residues. V lost 4 bases, J lost 10 bases, and 12 bases stayed unmatched. Bead selections for CD25, CD56 and CD294 left a flow-through collected as Th1 cells. Semiquantitative ARM-PCR amplified T cell receptor alpha and beta CDR3 regions from mRNA. Exponential amplification used communal superprimers after tagged nested gene-specific primers in ARM-PCR. One entry per CDR3 protein, called by TCRdb with MiXCR from the multiplex PCR reads. The table records under 15,000 distinct CDR3 sequences, around 64% of them present only once.

Sequenced input: CD4+ Th1 cells sorted from blood. The sequence was obtained from a man in his forties in good health. The V gene is TRBV28, the J gene TRBJ1-6; the match to TRBD1 covers 8 bases. The CDR3: CASSSPGGVIGSPLHF. The CDR3 DNA is TGTGCCAGCAGTTCCCCAGGGGGCGTTATCGGCTCACCCCTCCACTTT. The whole variable domain, filled in from reference TRBV28 and TRBJ1-6, reads DVKVTQSSRYLVKRTGEKVFLECVQDMDHENMFWYRQDPGLGLRLIYFSYDVKMKEKGDIPEGYSVSREKKERFSLILESASTNQTSMYLCASSSPGGVIGSPLHFGNGTRLTVT.